The 25 T cell receptor beta chains below come from one sample, sequenced in a study of blood T cells in healthy people across ages. The use of a sample-barcoded 5' primer and a J-beta primer mix characterized a second PCR of roughly 7 to 12 cycles. TCRdb passed the 5' RACE reads through MiXCR, listing each CDR3 protein once. The sample yields about 1.5 million distinct CDR3 sequences, approximately 38% seen once. Sequencing was carried out using blood. Receptors originate from a woman aged 18-30 years in good health.

This clonotype was detected a few times. This chain links TRBV12-5 with TRBJ2-1; D gene unclear. This CDR3 comprises 12 residues. V lost 2 bases to trimming and J lost 1 base, with 0 bases between them. CDR1 is LGHNT, CDR2 FRNRAP, per germline. CDR3 DNA: TGTGCTAGTGGTTTGTCCTACAATGAGCAGTTCTTC. Translation: CASGLSYNEQFF.

The chain couples TRBV6-1 to TRBJ1-2; 8 bases align to TRBD1. CDR3 length: 14 residues. Trimming took 1 base from V and 5 from J; bases not matched to a gene: 3. Germline values: CDR1 MNHNS, CDR2 SASEGT. This CDR3 reads CASSEDRGIYGYTF. CDR3 DNA: TGTGCCAGCAGTGAAGACAGGGGGATATATGGCTACACCTTC.

To note about this clonotype: Mismatch with germline at one junction end may stem from a read error. The chain carries TRBV15 and TRBJ1-1; D is perhaps TRBD1 (6 bases). The CDR3 has 16 residues. The V gene's germline CDR1 is LNHNV and CDR2 YYDKDF (reference sequence). The chain's CDR3 is CAASRGGAGGNTEAFF. The CDR3 coding sequence is TGTGCCGCCAGCAGAGGGGGAGCGGGAGGGAACACTGAAGCTTTCTTT.

This clonotype was seen a handful of times. The gene calls are TRBV28 and TRBJ2-1; D perhaps matches TRBD2 (5 bases). CDR1 MDHEN and CDR2 SYDVKM come from the germline V gene. CDR3 length equals 12 residues. The V end was cut by 5 bases, the J end by 10 bases, with 12 bases between. CDR3 sequence reads: CASSPYGEEQFF. The CDR3 bases are TGTGCCAGCAGTCCCTACGGGGAGGAGCAGTTCTTC.

The gene calls are TRBV6-6 and TRBJ1-6, with D unresolved. This CDR3 is built from 16 residues. Trimming removed 1 base at V and 5 bases at J, with 12 bases between. Germline V gene data show CDR1 as MNHNY and CDR2 as SVGAGI (reference sequence). The CDR3 sequence is CASSYLIGFDNSPLHF. CDR3 nucleotide sequence: TGTGCCAGCAGTTACTTAATTGGATTTGATAATTCACCCCTCCACTTT.

The J gene is TRBJ2-1, the V gene TRBV9; D call uncertain. Trimming removed 3 bases at V and 0 bases at J, with 4 bases between. CDR1 and CDR2 from the germline V gene are SGDLS and YYNGEE. The CDR3 extends over 13 amino acids. The CDR3 DNA follows: TGTGCCAGCAGCGCTTTCTCCTACAATGAGCAGTTCTTC. Translated, it gives CASSAFSYNEQFF. The full variable domain, its missing parts supplied by reference TRBV9 and TRBJ2-1, is DSGVTQTPKHLITATGQRVTLRCSPRSGDLSVYWYQQSLDQGLQFLIQYYNGEERAKGNILERFSAQQFPDLHSELNLSSLELGDSALYFCASSAFSYNEQFFGPGTRLTVL.

This clonotype was observed a single time. The gene calls are TRBV27 and TRBJ2-3; D could derive from TRBD1 or TRBD2 (5 bases each). This CDR3 has 15 residues. Germline lookup yields CDR1 MNHEY and CDR2 SMNVEV (reference sequence). V dropped 7 bases and J dropped 0 bases, with 14 bases sitting between them. This CDR3 reads CASIGGTGSTDTQYF. Written as DNA, the CDR3 is TGTGCCAGCATTGGGGGAACGGGTAGCACAGATACGCAGTATTTT.

V gene TRBV19 combines with J gene TRBJ2-1; tentatively, D is TRBD1 (5 bases). CDR3 length: 14 residues. CDR1 LNHDA and CDR2 SQIVND come from the germline V gene (reference sequence). V was clipped by 5 bases and J by 5 bases, with 13 bases between them. The CDR3 bases are TGTGCCAGTAGTTCCCAGGGTAGCCACAATGAGCAGTTCTTC. Residues: CASSSQGSHNEQFF.

The chain carries TRBV7-9 and TRBJ1-1, with D possibly matching TRBD1 (5 bases). Germline V gene data show CDR1 as SEHNR and CDR2 as FQNEAQ (reference sequence). V was trimmed by 11 bases and J by 0 bases, leaving 13 bases between them. The CDR3 totals 13 residues. As DNA, the CDR3 is TGTGCCTCAATGAGGGGTCTGAACACTGAAGCTTTCTTT. Amino acid sequence: CASMRGLNTEAFF. Filled out from reference TRBV7-9 and TRBJ1-1, the complete variable domain reads DTGVSQNPRHKITKRGQNVTFRCDPISEHNRLYWYRQTLGQGPEFLTYFQNEAQLEKSRLLSDRFSAERPKGSFSTLEIQRTEQGDSAMYLCASMRGLNTEAFFGQGTRLTVV.

The chain is built from TRBV12-3 or TRBV12-4 and TRBJ2-7, with D perhaps TRBD1 or TRBD2 (5 bases each). This CDR3 is 13 amino acids long. The V and J ends lost 6 bases and 5 bases respectively, with 14 bases between them. CDR3 protein: CASRWGRADEQYF. In DNA, the CDR3 is TGTGCCAGCAGATGGGGGAGAGCAGACGAGCAGTACTTC.

V and J are TRBV4-1 and TRBJ2-3, with D possibly TRBD2 on 5 matching bases. V was pared by 2 bases and J by 4 bases, with 13 bases between. Germline V lookup: CDR1 MGHRA, CDR2 YSYEKL. The CDR3 has 15 residues. CDR3 nucleotide sequence: TGCGCCAGCAGCCAACCTACTAGTAATTCAGATACGCAGTATTTT. Translation: CASSQPTSNSDTQYF.

This chain connects TRBV30 to TRBJ2-3; 11 bases line up with TRBD2. CDR1 GTSNPN and CDR2 SVGIG come from the germline V gene (reference sequence). The junction had 6 bases not matched to a gene; V was cut back by 5 bases and J by 5 bases. CDR3 length: 14 residues. CDR3 DNA: TGTGCCTGGCAAATTCTAGCGGGGGGAGATACGCAGTATTTT. Amino acid sequence: CAWQILAGGDTQYF.

The chain carries TRBV30 and TRBJ2-5, with D unclear. The CDR3 consists of 13 residues. Germline CDR1 GTSNPN, CDR2 SVGIG (reference sequence). The V end was cut by 2 bases, the J end by 5 bases, with 12 bases between. As DNA, the CDR3 is TGTGCCTGGAGTTCGGATGATTGGGAGACCCAGTACTTC. This gives the protein CAWSSDDWETQYF. The full variable domain, completed using reference TRBV30 and TRBJ2-5, is SQTIHQWPATLVQPVGSPLSLECTVEGTSNPNLYWYRQAAGRGLQLLFYSVGIGQISSEVPQNLSASRPQDRQFILSSKKLLLSDSGFYLCAWSSDDWETQYFGPGTRLLVL.

This chain uses TRBV6-1 with TRBJ1-1, with D unclear. The V gene's germline CDR1 is MNHNS and CDR2 SASEGT. Trimming left V 2 bases short and J 6 bases short, with 7 bases between. CDR3 length equals 12 residues. The CDR3 DNA follows: TGTGCCAGCAGTGAATTTGATTCTGAAGCTTTCTTT. Amino acids: CASSEFDSEAFF.

The table lists this clonotype with a few counts. V and J are TRBV10-1 and TRBJ2-2; D unclear. Trimming cost V 4 bases and J 6 bases, with 6 bases left between them. The germline V gene encodes CDR1 WNHNN and CDR2 SYGVQD (reference sequence). There are 12 residues in the CDR3. CDR3 amino acids: CASSGDSGELFF. The CDR3 DNA is TGCGCCAGCAGTGGAGATTCCGGGGAGCTGTTTTTT.

The rearrangement links TRBV29-1 to TRBJ1-3; D ambiguous. Trimming took 4 bases from V and 0 from J, leaving 7 bases between them. Germline CDR1 and CDR2: SQVTM and ANQGSEA. The CDR3 spans 13 residues. CDR3 sequence: CSVGDNSGNTIYF. In nucleotides, the CDR3 is TGCAGCGTTGGGGATAACTCTGGAAACACCATATATTTT.

The chain carries TRBV4-2 and TRBJ2-5; 9 nucleotides match TRBD2. The J segment lost 11 bases and the V segment lost 0 bases, leaving 13 bases of the junction unmatched. The V gene's germline CDR1 is LGHNA and CDR2 YNFKEQ. The CDR3 runs to 16 residues. CDR3 in amino acids: CASSQDILAGTNEQYF. CDR3 bases: TGTGCCAGCAGCCAAGATATCCTAGCGGGGACCAATGAGCAGTACTTC.

This clonotype was picked up many times. This chain joins TRBV4-1 and TRBJ2-3, with 9 bases fitting TRBD2. The CDR3 is 16 residues long. Germline V CDR1 and CDR2: MGHRA, YSYEKL. The ends lost 3 bases at V and 6 bases at J; junction bases unmatched: 10. CDR3 sequence (DNA): TGCGCCAGCAGCCAGGACCTAGCGGGGTCCGTGGATACGCAGTATTTT. Its translation is CASSQDLAGSVDTQYF.

The genes are TRBV5-1 and TRBJ2-3; D not certain. Between the trimmed V and J ends, which lost 4 bases and 0 bases, there was a span of 15 bases. Germline loops: CDR1 SGHRS, CDR2 YFSETQ. The CDR3 runs to 16 residues. CDR3 bases: TGCGCCAGCAGCCCCCCCGGCGGCTATAGCACAGATACGCAGTATTTT. Protein product: CASSPPGGYSTDTQYF.

The DNA for the CDR3 is TGCAGCGTTGGAAACTGGGGGGGCAAAAACATTCAGTACTTC. This gives the protein CSVGNWGGKNIQYF. The genes are TRBV29-1 and TRBJ2-4; 7 bases are shared with TRBD2. The germline CDR1 and CDR2 sequences are SQVTM and ANQGSEA. After removal of 4 bases from V and 3 bases from J, the junction contained 6 bases not matched to a gene. CDR3 length: 14 amino acids.

V and J are TRBV30 and TRBJ1-5, with D maybe TRBD1 (5 bases). This CDR3 spans 14 amino acids. Trimming took 2 bases from V and 3 from J, leaving 11 bases between them. Germline V gene data show CDR1 as GTSNPN and CDR2 as SVGIG (reference sequence). The CDR3 nucleotides are TGTGCCTGGAGTCGGGGGGGACCCAATCAGCCCCAGCATTTT. Translation gives CAWSRGGPNQPQHF.

This clonotype was seen more than once but under ten times. The V and J genes are TRBV20-1 and TRBJ2-1; D ambiguous. V was cut by 0 bases and J by 2 bases, with 11 bases left in between. Germline CDR1 DFQATT, CDR2 SNEGSKA (reference sequence). The CDR3 spans 15 residues. DNA for the CDR3: TGCAGTGCTAGAGATCCCACGGTTGCCTACAATGAGCAGTTCTTC. Its protein product is CSARDPTVAYNEQFF.

Here the CDR3 reads CASSSPAFNQPQHF. In DNA form, the CDR3 reads TGTGCCAGCAGTTCTCCAGCATTCAATCAGCCCCAGCATTTT. V and J are TRBV27 and TRBJ1-5, with unresolved D. The CDR3 extends over 14 amino acids. The V gene lost 4 bases and the J gene lost 3 bases, with 10 bases spanning the gap. Germline assignment: CDR1 MNHEY and CDR2 SMNVEV (reference sequence).

The chain is built from TRBV5-1 and TRBJ1-2; no clear D. This CDR3 has 14 residues. V was clipped by 4 bases and J by 3 bases, with 13 bases between them. Germline loops: CDR1 SGHRS, CDR2 YFSETQ. The CDR3 DNA reads TGCGCCAGCAGCCCATCTTTCGGGGACTATGGCTACACCTTC. This sequence encodes CASSPSFGDYGYTF. Full variable domain (missing parts from reference TRBV5-1 and TRBJ1-2): KAGVTQTPRYLIKTRGQQVTLSCSPISGHRSVSWYQQTPGQGLQFLFEYFSETQRNKGNFPGRFSGRQFSNSRSEMNVSTLELGDSALYLCASSPSFGDYGYTFGSGTRLTVV.

This clonotype was counted a single time. The chain uses TRBV30 and TRBJ2-7; no clear D gene. The CDR3 runs 12 residues. With 1 base removed from V and 7 bases from J, the gap between germline ends came to 11 bases. Germline V gene sequence: CDR1 GTSNPN, CDR2 SVGIG (reference sequence). The CDR3 bases are TGTGCCTGGAGTGCCCTGGGTTGGGAGCAGTACTTC. Encoded protein: CAWSALGWEQYF.